The next 8 T cell receptor beta chains were all read from a single sample in a study of blood T cell repertoires in COVID-19. The protocol was immunoSEQ multiplex PCR, while the TCRdb copy is restricted to in-frame clones and leaves out a portion. The table shows approximately 250,000 clones, with approximately 81% occurring only once. The sequenced sample consisted of peripheral blood. Source of these receptors: a man between 60 and 75 years old with acute or convalescent COVID-19.

This clone appeared a few times. The V and J genes are TRBV7-2 and TRBJ2-1; a possible D gene is TRBD2 (5 bases). This CDR3 comprises 14 residues. Germline V CDR1 and CDR2: SGHTA, FQGNSA. V was shortened by 4 bases and J by 6 bases, with 13 bases between the two germline ends. CDR3 DNA sequence: TGTGCCAGCAGCTCCCCGACTAACCTCAATGAGCAGTTCTTC. Translated: CASSSPTNLNEQFF.

This sequence joins TRBV9 and TRBJ2-5; 11 bases line up with TRBD1. V was clipped by 4 bases and J by 4 bases; unmatched bases: 6. The CDR3 has 15 residues. Germline V CDR1 and CDR2: SGDLS, YYNGEE. The CDR3 DNA sequence: TGTGCCAGCAGCTTGGACAGGGGGCGGGTAGAGACCCAGTACTTC. Residues: CASSLDRGRVETQYF.

The chain is built from TRBV9 and TRBJ2-5, with a possible D match to TRBD2 (5 bases). The germline V gene encodes CDR1 SGDLS and CDR2 YYNGEE. CDR3 length equals 14 residues. Trimming removed 0 bases from V and 2 bases from J, with 8 bases in between. The CDR3 DNA follows: TGTGCCAGCAGCGTAGCGGGGTATCAAGAGACCCAGTACTTC. Its translation is CASSVAGYQETQYF.

This chain joins TRBV9 and TRBJ2-1; the D gene is possibly TRBD1 (6 bases). This CDR3 comprises 15 residues. Per germline, CDR1 SGDLS and CDR2 YYNGEE. Deletions cut 3 bases from V and 4 bases from J, with 14 bases between. The chain's CDR3 is CASSAQGQRYNEQFF. CDR3 bases: TGTGCCAGCAGCGCCCAGGGGCAGCGGTACAATGAGCAGTTCTTC. The entire variable domain, with the rest obtained from reference TRBV9 and TRBJ2-1, is as follows: DSGVTQTPKHLITATGQRVTLRCSPRSGDLSVYWYQQSLDQGLQFLIQYYNGEERAKGNILERFSAQQFPDLHSELNLSSLELGDSALYFCASSAQGQRYNEQFFGPGTRLTVL.

The chain couples TRBV11-2 to TRBJ2-7, with D possibly matching TRBD2 (5 bases). The CDR3 is 15 amino acids. The germline V and J ends were trimmed by 5 bases and 3 bases, with 17 bases remaining between them. Per the germline V gene, CDR1 is SGHAT and CDR2 is FQNNGV. The CDR3 is CASSNEGSSGYEQYF. In DNA, the CDR3 is TGTGCCAGCAGCAACGAGGGCTCTTCAGGCTACGAGCAGTACTTC. Full variable domain (remainder filled in from reference TRBV11-2 and TRBJ2-7): EAGVAQSPRYKIIEKRQSVAFWCNPISGHATLYWYQQILGQGPKLLIQFQNNGVVDDSQLPKDRFSAERLKGVDSTLKIQPAKLEDSAVYLCASSNEGSSGYEQYFGPGTRLTVT.

In nucleotides, the CDR3 is TGTGCCAGCAGCGTAGATCCAATGGGGACTAGCGGGAAGCCTAAAAGCTCCTACAATGAGCAGTTCTTC. It codes for CASSVDPMGTSGKPKSSYNEQFF. The chain is built from TRBV9 and TRBJ2-1; 13 bases are a match to TRBD2. The germline V gene encodes CDR1 SGDLS and CDR2 YYNGEE. V shed 0 bases, J shed 0 bases, and the junction held 18 bases outside the gene matches. The CDR3 has 23 amino acids.

This rearrangement joins TRBV5-4 to TRBJ2-5, with 8 positions matching TRBD1. The trim removed 4 bases at V and 1 base at J, leaving 6 bases unmatched. Germline assignment: CDR1 SGHNT and CDR2 YYREEE (reference sequence). The CDR3 spans 15 residues. The CDR3 region has the DNA TGTGCCAGCAGCCCAGGGGGCGGGCGCCAAGAGACCCAGTACTTC. Its translation is CASSPGGGRQETQYF. Looking up the rest from reference TRBV5-4 and TRBJ2-5 gives the full variable domain: ETGVTQSPTHLIKTRGQQVTLRCSSQSGHNTVSWYQQALGQGPQFIFQYYREEENGRGNFPPRFSGLQFPNYSSELNVNALELDDSALYLCASSPGGGRQETQYFGPGTRLLVL.

The chain employs TRBV27 and TRBJ2-3, with 7 bases lining up with TRBD1. Germline loops: CDR1 MNHEY, CDR2 SMNVEV (reference sequence). After removal of 3 bases from V and 0 bases from J, the junction contained 6 bases not matched to a gene. CDR3 length equals 16 residues. The CDR3 region has the DNA TGTGCCAGCAGTTTCGACGACAGGGTGAGCACAGATACGCAGTATTTT. It is translated as CASSFDDRVSTDTQYF.